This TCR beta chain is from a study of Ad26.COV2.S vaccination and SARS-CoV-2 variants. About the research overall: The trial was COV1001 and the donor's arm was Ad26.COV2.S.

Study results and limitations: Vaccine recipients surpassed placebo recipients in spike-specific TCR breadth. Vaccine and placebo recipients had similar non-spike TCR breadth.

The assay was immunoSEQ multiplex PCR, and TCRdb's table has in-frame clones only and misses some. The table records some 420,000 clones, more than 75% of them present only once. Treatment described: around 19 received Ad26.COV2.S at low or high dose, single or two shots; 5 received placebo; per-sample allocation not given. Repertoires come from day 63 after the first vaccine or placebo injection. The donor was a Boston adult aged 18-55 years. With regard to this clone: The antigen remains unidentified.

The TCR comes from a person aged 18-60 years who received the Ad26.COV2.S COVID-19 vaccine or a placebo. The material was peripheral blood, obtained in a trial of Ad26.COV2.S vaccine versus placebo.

CDR3 region: CASSLDASYFYEQYF. CDR3 bases: TGTGCCAGCAGCTTAGACGCCAGTTACTTCTACGAGCAGTACTTC. The rearrangement links TRBV7-9 to TRBJ2-7; D gene unclear. This CDR3 is 15 amino acids long. Trimming removed 1 base from V and 3 bases from J, with 13 bases in between. CDR1 and CDR2 from the germline V gene are SEHNR and FQNEAQ (reference sequence).